This TCR beta chain was profiled in a study of shared clonotypes between healthy human individuals (TCRdb year 2020). With regard to the full study: The cohort comprised a couple of women and a few men aged 18 to 49 years. Each donor's leukapheresis produced roughly between about 0.8 and 8.9 billion PBMCs. Blood TCR repertoires of five healthy adults were deeply sequenced to estimate repertoire size and the extent of clonotype sharing between individuals. To increase sequencing depth and limit assay-specific biases, TCR repertoire library preparation and sequencing were carried out by different laboratories using diverse techniques. Per donor, three plates each were used for CD4 naive and CD4 memory, two for CD8 naive, and one for CD8 memory.

The germline V gene gives CDR1 as SGHRS and CDR2 as YFSETQ. V sheds 3 bases and J sheds 6 bases, leaving 9 bases between their ends. The CDR3 sequence holds 13 residues, the cysteine and phenylalanine included. Just the 39-base CDR3 DNA is kept, in frame starting at base 1. TCR CDR3 regions were amplified from genomic DNA by multiplex PCR using the deep immunoSEQ assay. For each cell subset, the extracted genomic DNA was distributed evenly across all wells of several immunoSEQ 96-well plates, and each plate served as one replicate. For sorted subsets, each replicate PCR was loaded with about 200 ng genomic DNA, equivalent to 30,000 or so T cell genomes. Purified libraries were quantified with a Qubit 3.0 fluorometer, sized on a Bioanalyzer 2100, and re-quantified with the KAPA Library Quantification kit. Every immunoSEQ 96-well plate was sequenced on a separate single-read 150-cycle Illumina NextSeq 550 flow cell. The original methods were these. Because the immunoSEQ output included only junctional sequences and no quality scores, the filtering could not be the same as the filtering used for full-length reads. To assign V/J genes and CDR3, sequences were annotated against IMGT germline references using PyIR, a Python wrapper for IgBLAST v1.9. Any read was removed if the V/J assignment was weak (E-value above 1e-6), the CDR3 was missing, or the read contained stop codons, out-of-frame junctions, or ambiguous translated residues. V3J clonotypes were defined as sequences sharing an identical inferred V gene, J gene, and CDR3 amino acid sequence. Percentage overlap between repertoires was calculated by dividing the number of shared unique clonotypes by the size of the smaller repertoire. RTK rarefaction, the Chao1 estimator, and Recon v2.1 estimates of unobserved clonotypes were used to assess repertoire richness. OLGA was used to compute generation probabilities for all TCRbeta clonotypes that the gDNA method yielded from four donors. What TCRdb holds here is the immuneACCESS table cut down to in-frame rearrangements. Part of the clones is not present; checked against another copy, under half of the missing clones reflect an unresolved V gene, and the others are unexplained. Clonal size and the V and J genes are those of that table, whereas D and trimming came from the DNA. The sample table contains fewer than 130,000 clones; only one count was recorded for roughly 66% of them. In total, the top ten clones hold around 26% of the sample.

Broad study findings and their caveats: Because the study included only a small number of donors, the genetic and exposure-history diversity represented was limited. Sampling was restricted to blood, and TCR repertoires in tissue are likely to differ from TCR repertoires in blood. Even with the large sequencing depth, rarefaction of the sorted-subset datasets indicated that sequencing was incomplete. Clonotypes shared by all four sorted-subset donors showed higher generation probabilities than non-shared clonotypes. Pairwise subsampling led to the expectation that sequencing depth would affect the degree of clonotype sharing among donors. Naive subsets generally had larger estimated clonotype richness than memory subsets did. When a handful of donors were compared, the shared fraction of clonotypes was around 5.1% for naive CD4, 3% to 4% for naive CD8, 2% to 2.5% for memory CD4, and 0.4% for memory CD8.

Donors were healthy HIV-negative adults with no recently reported acute infections or vaccinations. Every donor was a Caucasian adult living in Nashville, Tennessee, USA. CD8 memory samples were composed of magnetically selected CD45RO+ cells combined with CCR7-negative CD45RA+ effector memory (TemRA) cells. Blood was obtained by leukapheresis, after which PBMCs were separated by Ficoll-Histopaque density gradient centrifugation and cryopreserved in liquid nitrogen vapor phase. Purity and quantity of every magnetically sorted T cell population were checked by analytical flow cytometry. Genomic DNA was isolated from every sorted fraction and measured by UV absorbance on a Nanodrop 2000c. To note about this clone: Its antigen remains unidentified. No base qualities exist here, and no much larger clone lies one base off it.

The specimen sequenced was memory CD8+ T cells sorted from blood. This sample's cell subset or site label indicates: CD45RO+ cells pooled with CCR7-negative TemRA cells. This TCR was recovered from a woman under 40 in good health. Recombination linked TRBV5-1 to TRBJ2-2; tentative D gene TRBD2, with 6 bases matching. The CDR3 region: CASSSGLSGELFF. Here is the DNA: TGCGCCAGCAGCTCGGGACTTTCCGGGGAGCTGTTTTTT.